Each of the 9 T cell receptor beta chains below was sequenced from the same sample in a study of T cell repertoires in cytomegalovirus infection. Each CDR3 protein is one row after TCRdb ran MiXCR on the reads. The sample holds 900,000 to 950,000 distinct CDR3 sequences; roughly 31% are singletons and the top ten take more than 12%. Their specific antigens are unknown. The material sequenced was cultured CD8+ T cells from PBMCs, taken from culture after CMV antigen stimulation. These TCRs come from a human donor in good health (CMV status not recorded). Some clones in this sample may be carry-over from other donors' samples.

The gene calls are TRBV6-6 and TRBJ1-4; no clear D. The CDR3 runs to 16 residues. Trimming took off 4 bases at V and 6 bases at J, with 18 bases between the two ends. CDR1 is MNHNY, CDR2 SVGAGI, per germline (reference sequence). CDR3 sequence (DNA): TGTGCCAGCAGTTCAAATCTCGCCACAGCTGATGAAAAACTGTTTTTT. Translation gives CASSSNLATADEKLFF.

The rearrangement joins TRBV5-4 to TRBJ2-1; D perhaps matches TRBD2 (7 bases). The germline V and J ends were trimmed by 7 bases and 8 bases, with 16 bases remaining between them. This CDR3 spans 13 amino acids. Germline CDR1 is SGHNT and CDR2 is YYREEE (reference sequence). The CDR3 loop is CASFGGGADEQFF. In nucleotides, the CDR3 is TGTGCCAGCTTTGGGGGGGGGGCGGATGAGCAGTTCTTC.

This chain joins TRBV7-9 and TRBJ1-2, with TRBD1 as a possible D gene (5 bases). There are 16 residues in the CDR3. CDR1 is SEHNR, CDR2 FQNEAQ, per germline (reference sequence). Trimming took 5 bases from V and 2 from J, leaving 18 bases between them. The CDR3 bases are TGTGCCAGCAGCAGAACCGGGACGGAATTCAACTATGGCTACACCTTC. Residues: CASSRTGTEFNYGYTF.

To note about this clonotype: One junction end disagrees with the germline gene, perhaps due to a read error. V and J are TRBV5-4 and TRBJ2-3; TRBD1 aligns across 10 bases. Germline CDR1 and CDR2: SGHNT and YYREEE (reference sequence). The CDR3 consists of 16 residues. CDR3 coding DNA: TGTGCCAGCAGCTTCCCGGGACAGGGGTCCACAGATACGCAGTTTTTT. Its translation is CASSFPGQGSTDTQFF.

A few counts support this clonotype. J is TRBJ1-5 and V is TRBV4-1; a weak D match, TRBD1 (6 bases). Trimming took 2 bases from V and 1 from J, leaving 21 bases between them. The germline CDR1 and CDR2 sequences are MGHRA and YSYEKL. The CDR3 totals 19 residues. The CDR3 protein is CASSQMARGGALSNQPQHF. CDR3 bases: TGCGCCAGCAGCCAAATGGCCCGTGGGGGGGCATTGAGCAATCAGCCCCAGCATTTT.

The chain links TRBV19 to TRBJ2-2; D is unclear. The CDR3 consists of 12 residues. CDR1 LNHDA and CDR2 SQIVND come from the germline V gene (reference sequence). Trimming took 9 bases from V and 4 from J, leaving 9 bases between them. CDR3 DNA sequence: TGTGCCAGCTTCGCCGTCACCGGGGAGCTGTTTTTT. It translates to CASFAVTGELFF.

This clonotype was recorded a few times. This rearrangement joins TRBV7-8 to TRBJ1-4, with 11 bases fitting TRBD1. The J segment lost 8 bases and the V segment lost 5 bases, leaving 4 bases of the junction unmatched. CDR1 is SGHVS, CDR2 FQNEAQ, per germline. This CDR3 has 14 amino acids. The CDR3 region has the DNA TGTGCCAGCAGCGGGGGACAGGGGGACGAAAAACTGTTTTTT. The encoded protein is CASSGGQGDEKLFF.

This clonotype was recorded many times. J is TRBJ2-2 and V is TRBV6-1; perhaps D is TRBD1 or TRBD2 (5 bases each). CDR3 length: 15 residues. V gave up 6 bases and J gave up 4 bases, with 15 bases separating them. Germline V gene lookup returns CDR1 MNHNS and CDR2 SASEGT. This CDR3 is CASSQRGTVTGELFF. CDR3 nucleotide sequence: TGTGCCAGCAGCCAGAGAGGGACGGTCACCGGGGAGCTGTTTTTT.

This clonotype has only a few counts. The DNA of the CDR3 is TGTGCCAGCAGCTTGCTACAAGGGGTGGACACTGAAGCTTTCTTT. Its protein product is CASSLLQGVDTEAFF. This sequence joins TRBV7-9 and TRBJ1-1; tentatively, D is TRBD1 (5 bases). V lost 3 bases to trimming and J lost 3 bases, with 14 bases between them. The CDR3 loop spans 15 amino acids. CDR1 is SEHNR and CDR2 is FQNEAQ in the germline V gene (reference sequence).